This T cell receptor (beta chain) was identified during a study of T cells in narcolepsy. Study-level results: Comparing one patient's CSF and blood CD4+ clonotypes highlighted HCRT- and TRIB2-specific autoreactive clonotypes.

Germline V gene sequence: CDR1 SQVTM, CDR2 ANQGSEA. With 4 bases removed from V and 2 bases from J, the gap between germline ends came to 9 bases. This CDR3 is 12 amino acids long. Notes on this clone: Its antigen is currently unknown.

Measured with immunoSEQ multiplex PCR; TCRdb has only the in-frame clones, and not every one. The profile shows 30,000 or so clones, roughly 79% of them singletons. The specimen was memory (CD45RA-) CD4+ T cells from blood. The clonotype was recovered from a human donor in good health. V is TRBV29-1 and J is TRBJ2-7; D is ambiguous. The CDR3 here is CSVGNTAYEQYF. The CDR3 DNA reads TGCAGCGTTGGGAACACCGCCTACGAGCAGTACTTC.